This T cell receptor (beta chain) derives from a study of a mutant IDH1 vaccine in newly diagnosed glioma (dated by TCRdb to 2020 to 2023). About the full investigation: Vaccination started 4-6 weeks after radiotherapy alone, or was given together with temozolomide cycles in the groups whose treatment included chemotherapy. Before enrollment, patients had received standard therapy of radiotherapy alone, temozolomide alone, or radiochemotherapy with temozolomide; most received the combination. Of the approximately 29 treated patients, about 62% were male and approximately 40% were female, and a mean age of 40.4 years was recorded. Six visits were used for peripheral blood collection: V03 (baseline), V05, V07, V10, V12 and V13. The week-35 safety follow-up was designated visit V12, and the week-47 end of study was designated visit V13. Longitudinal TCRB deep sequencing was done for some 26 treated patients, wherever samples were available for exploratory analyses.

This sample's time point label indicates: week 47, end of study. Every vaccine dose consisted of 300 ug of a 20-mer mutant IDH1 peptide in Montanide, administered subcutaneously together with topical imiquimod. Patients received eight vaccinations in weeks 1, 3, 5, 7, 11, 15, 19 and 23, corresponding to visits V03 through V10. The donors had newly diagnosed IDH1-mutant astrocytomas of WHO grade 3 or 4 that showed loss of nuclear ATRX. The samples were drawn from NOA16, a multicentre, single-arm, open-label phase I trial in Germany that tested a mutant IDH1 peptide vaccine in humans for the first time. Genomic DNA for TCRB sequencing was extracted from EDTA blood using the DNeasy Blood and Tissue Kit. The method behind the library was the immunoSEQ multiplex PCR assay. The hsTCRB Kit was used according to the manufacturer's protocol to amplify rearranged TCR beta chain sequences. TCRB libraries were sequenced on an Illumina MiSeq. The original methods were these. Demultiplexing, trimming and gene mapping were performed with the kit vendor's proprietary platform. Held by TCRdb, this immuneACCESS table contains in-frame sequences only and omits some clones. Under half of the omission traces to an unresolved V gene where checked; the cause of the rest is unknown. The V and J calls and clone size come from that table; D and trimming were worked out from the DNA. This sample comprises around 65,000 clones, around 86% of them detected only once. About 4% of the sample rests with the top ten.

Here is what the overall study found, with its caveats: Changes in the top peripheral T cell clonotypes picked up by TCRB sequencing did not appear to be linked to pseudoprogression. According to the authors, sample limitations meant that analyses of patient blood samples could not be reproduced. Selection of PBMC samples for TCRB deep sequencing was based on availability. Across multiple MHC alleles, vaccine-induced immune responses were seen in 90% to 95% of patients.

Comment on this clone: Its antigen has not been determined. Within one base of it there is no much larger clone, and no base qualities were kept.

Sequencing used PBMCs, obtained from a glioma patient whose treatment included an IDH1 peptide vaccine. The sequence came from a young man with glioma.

The DNA is as follows: TGTGCCACCAGCAGTCCGGGACTAGCGGGGGGATTCCAAGAGACCCAGTACTTC. Its product reads: CATSSPGLAGGFQETQYF. The chain links TRBV15 with TRBJ2-5, with 15 bases aligning to TRBD2. Trimmed from V: 3 bases; trimmed from J: 1 base; junction bases lacking a gene match: 6. The CDR3 holds 18 amino acids from the cysteine to the phenylalanine. CDR3 DNA only is kept here, 54 bases in frame from base 1. In the germline V gene (reference sequence), CDR1 corresponds to LNHNV and CDR2 to YYDKDF.